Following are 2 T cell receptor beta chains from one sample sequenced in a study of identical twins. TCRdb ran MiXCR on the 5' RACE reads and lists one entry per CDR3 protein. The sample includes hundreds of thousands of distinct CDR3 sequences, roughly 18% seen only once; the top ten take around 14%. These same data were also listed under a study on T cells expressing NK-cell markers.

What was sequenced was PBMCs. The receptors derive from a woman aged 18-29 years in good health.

The CDR3 bases are TGCGCCAGCAGCCCCGAGGGGGATACGCAGTATTTT. Translated, it gives CASSPEGDTQYF. The chain joins TRBV5-1 to TRBJ2-3; D is possibly TRBD1 or TRBD2 (5 bases each). The ends were cut back, 4 bases at V and 6 bases at J, with 9 bases in the middle. Germline values: CDR1 SGHRS, CDR2 YFSETQ. CDR3 length: 12 residues. Supplemented by reference TRBV5-1 and TRBJ2-3, the full variable domain reads KAGVTQTPRYLIKTRGQQVTLSCSPISGHRSVSWYQQTPGQGLQFLFEYFSETQRNKGNFPGRFSGRQFSNSRSEMNVSTLELGDSALYLCASSPEGDTQYFGPGTRLTVL.

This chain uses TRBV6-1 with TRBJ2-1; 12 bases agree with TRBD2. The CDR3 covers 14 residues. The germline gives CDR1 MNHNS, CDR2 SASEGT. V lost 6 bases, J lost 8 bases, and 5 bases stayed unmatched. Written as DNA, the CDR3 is TGTGCCAGCAGGTTTCCTAGCGGGGGGGATGAGCAGTTCTTC. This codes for CASRFPSGGDEQFF.